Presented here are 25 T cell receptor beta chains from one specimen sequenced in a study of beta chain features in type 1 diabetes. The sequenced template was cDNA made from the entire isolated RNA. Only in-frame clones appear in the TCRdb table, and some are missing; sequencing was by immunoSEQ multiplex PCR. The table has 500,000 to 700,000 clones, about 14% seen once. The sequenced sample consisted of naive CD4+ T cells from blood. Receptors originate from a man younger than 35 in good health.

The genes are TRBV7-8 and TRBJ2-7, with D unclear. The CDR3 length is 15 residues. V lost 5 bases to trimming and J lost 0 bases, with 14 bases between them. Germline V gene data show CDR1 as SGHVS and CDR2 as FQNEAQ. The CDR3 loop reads CASSPDIRSSYEQYF. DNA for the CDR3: TGTGCCAGCAGCCCCGACATCAGATCCTCCTACGAGCAGTACTTC.

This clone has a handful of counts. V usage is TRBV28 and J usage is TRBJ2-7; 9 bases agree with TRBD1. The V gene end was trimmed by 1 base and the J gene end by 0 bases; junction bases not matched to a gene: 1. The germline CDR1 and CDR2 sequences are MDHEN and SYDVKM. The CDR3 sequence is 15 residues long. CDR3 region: CASSLSGQGSYEQYF. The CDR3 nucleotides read TGTGCCAGCAGTTTATCGGGACAGGGCTCCTACGAGCAGTACTTC.

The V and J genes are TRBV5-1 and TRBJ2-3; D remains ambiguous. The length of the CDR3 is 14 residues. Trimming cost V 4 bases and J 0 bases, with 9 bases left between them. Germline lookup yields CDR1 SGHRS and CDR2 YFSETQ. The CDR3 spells CASSPHHSTDTQYF. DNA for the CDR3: TGCGCCAGCAGCCCGCATCACAGCACAGATACGCAGTATTTT.

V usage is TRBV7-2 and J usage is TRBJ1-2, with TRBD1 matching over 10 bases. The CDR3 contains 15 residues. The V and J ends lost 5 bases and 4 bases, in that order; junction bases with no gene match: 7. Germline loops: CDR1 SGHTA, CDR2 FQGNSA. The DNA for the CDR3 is TGTGCCAGCAGCCCCCCGACAGGGGGCAGCTATGGCTACACCTTC. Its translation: CASSPPTGGSYGYTF.

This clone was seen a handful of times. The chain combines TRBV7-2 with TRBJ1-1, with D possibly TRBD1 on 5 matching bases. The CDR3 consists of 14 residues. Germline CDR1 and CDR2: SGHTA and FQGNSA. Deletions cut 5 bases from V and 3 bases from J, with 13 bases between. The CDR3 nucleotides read TGTGCCAGCAGCACCTCGCAGGGCTACACTGAAGCTTTCTTT. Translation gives CASSTSQGYTEAFF.

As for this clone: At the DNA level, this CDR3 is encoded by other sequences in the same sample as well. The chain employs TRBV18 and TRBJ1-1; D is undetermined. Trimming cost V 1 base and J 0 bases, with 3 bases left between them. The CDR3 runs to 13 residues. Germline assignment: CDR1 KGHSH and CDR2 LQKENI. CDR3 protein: CASSPRLNTEAFF. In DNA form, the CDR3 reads TGTGCCAGCTCACCACGGCTGAACACTGAAGCTTTCTTT. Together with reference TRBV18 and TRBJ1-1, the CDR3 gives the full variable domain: NAGVMQNPRHLVRRRGQEARLRCSPMKGHSHVYWYRQLPEEGLKFMVYLQKENIIDESGMPKERFSAEFPKEGPSILRIQQVVRGDSAAYFCASSPRLNTEAFFGQGTRLTVV.

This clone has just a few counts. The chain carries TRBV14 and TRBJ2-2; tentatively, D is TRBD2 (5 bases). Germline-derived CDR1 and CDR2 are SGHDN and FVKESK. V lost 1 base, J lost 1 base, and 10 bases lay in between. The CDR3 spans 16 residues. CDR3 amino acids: CASSQGPGRNTGELFF. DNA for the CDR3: TGTGCCAGCAGCCAAGGGCCGGGAAGGAACACCGGGGAGCTGTTTTTT.

The CDR3 nucleotides are TGTGCCAGCAGCTTAAGGCTCCAGGGGGGAAGTGGCTACACCTTC. Translating it yields CASSLRLQGGSGYTF. The chain recombines TRBV7-2 with TRBJ1-2; 7 bases align to TRBD1. CDR1 is SGHTA and CDR2 is FQGNSA in the germline V gene. The junction had 10 bases not matched to a gene; V was cut back by 2 bases and J by 7 bases. The CDR3 is 15 residues long.

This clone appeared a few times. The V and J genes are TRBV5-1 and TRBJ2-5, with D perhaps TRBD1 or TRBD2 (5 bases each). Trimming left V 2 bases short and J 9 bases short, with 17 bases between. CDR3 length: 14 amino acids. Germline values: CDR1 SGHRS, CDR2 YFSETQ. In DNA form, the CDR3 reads TGCGCCAGCAGCTTTAGGGACGATGGGACGGCCCAGTACTTC. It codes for CASSFRDDGTAQYF.

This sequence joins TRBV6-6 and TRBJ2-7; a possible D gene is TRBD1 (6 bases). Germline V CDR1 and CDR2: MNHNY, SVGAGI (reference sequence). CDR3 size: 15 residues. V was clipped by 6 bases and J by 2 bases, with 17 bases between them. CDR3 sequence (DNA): TGTGCCAGCAGCGTAATCTCACAGGGACCCTACGAGCAGTACTTC. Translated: CASSVISQGPYEQYF.

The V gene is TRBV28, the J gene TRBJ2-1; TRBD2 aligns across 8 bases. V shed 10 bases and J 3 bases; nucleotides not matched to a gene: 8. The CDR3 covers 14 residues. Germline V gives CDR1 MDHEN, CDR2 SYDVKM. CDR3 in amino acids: CAIGRGARYNEQFF. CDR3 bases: TGTGCCATTGGGCGGGGGGCCCGCTACAATGAGCAGTTCTTC.

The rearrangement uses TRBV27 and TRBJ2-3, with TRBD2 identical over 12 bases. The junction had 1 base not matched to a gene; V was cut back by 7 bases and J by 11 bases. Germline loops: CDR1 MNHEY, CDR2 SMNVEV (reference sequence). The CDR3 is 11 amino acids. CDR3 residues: CASKGLAGQYF. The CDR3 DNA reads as TGTGCCAGCAAGGGACTAGCGGGGCAGTATTTT.

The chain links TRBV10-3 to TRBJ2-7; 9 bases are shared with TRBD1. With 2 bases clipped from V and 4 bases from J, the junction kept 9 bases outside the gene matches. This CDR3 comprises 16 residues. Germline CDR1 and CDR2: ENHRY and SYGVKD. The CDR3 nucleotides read TGTGCCATCAGTGAGCCTACCGGGACAGGGAGATACGAGCAGTACTTC. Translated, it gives CAISEPTGTGRYEQYF.

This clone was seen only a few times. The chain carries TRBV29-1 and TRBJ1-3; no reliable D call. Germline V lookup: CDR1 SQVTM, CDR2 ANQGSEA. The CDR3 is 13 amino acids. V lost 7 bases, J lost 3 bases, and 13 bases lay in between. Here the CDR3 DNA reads TGCAGCGCCGGACCGCGCGGTGGAAACACCATATATTTT. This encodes CSAGPRGGNTIYF.

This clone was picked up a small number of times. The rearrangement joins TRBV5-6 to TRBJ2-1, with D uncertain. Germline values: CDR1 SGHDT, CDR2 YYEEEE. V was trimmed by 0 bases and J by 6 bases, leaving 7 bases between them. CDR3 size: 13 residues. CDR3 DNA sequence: TGTGCCAGCAGCTTGGCCGTGCTCAATGAGCAGTTCTTC. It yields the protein CASSLAVLNEQFF. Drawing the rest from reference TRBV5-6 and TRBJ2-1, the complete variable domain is DAGVTQSPTHLIKTRGQQVTLRCSPKSGHDTVSWYQQALGQGPQFIFQYYEEEERQRGNFPDRFSGHQFPNYSSELNVNALLLGDSALYLCASSLAVLNEQFFGPGTRLTVL.

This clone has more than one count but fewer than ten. In nucleotides, the CDR3 is TGTGCCAGTAGAGATCCGGGACAGGGAGGTTCACCCCTCCACTTT. Translation: CASRDPGQGGSPLHF. The chain is built from TRBV19 and TRBJ1-6; 9 bases fit TRBD1. The CDR3 sequence is 15 residues long. Trimming at V came to 6 bases and at J to 9 bases, leaving 9 bases not matched to a gene. Germline loops: CDR1 LNHDA, CDR2 SQIVND (reference sequence).

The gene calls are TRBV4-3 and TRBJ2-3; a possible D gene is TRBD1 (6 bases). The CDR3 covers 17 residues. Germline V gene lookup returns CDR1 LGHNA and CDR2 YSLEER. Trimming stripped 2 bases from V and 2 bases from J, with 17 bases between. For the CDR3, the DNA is TGCGCCAGCAGCCAATACCGGGACACTTCTCCCACAGATACGCAGTATTTT. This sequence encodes CASSQYRDTSPTDTQYF.

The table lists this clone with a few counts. CDR3 protein: CASSLLATPHEQYF. CDR3 coding DNA: TGCGCCAGCAGCTTACTAGCGACGCCCCACGAGCAGTACTTC. V is TRBV5-1 and J is TRBJ2-7, with 7 bases matching TRBD2. Germline-derived CDR1 and CDR2 are SGHRS and YFSETQ. The CDR3 contains 14 residues. V was pared by 2 bases and J by 5 bases, with 7 bases of the junction left unmatched.

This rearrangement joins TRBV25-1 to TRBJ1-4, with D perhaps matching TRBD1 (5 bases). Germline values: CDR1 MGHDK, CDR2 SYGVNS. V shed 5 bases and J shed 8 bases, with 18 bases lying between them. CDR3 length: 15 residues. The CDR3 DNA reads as TGTGCCAGCAGTTCCCCCCGGGGGGTTGGGGAAAAACTGTTTTTT. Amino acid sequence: CASSSPRGVGEKLFF.

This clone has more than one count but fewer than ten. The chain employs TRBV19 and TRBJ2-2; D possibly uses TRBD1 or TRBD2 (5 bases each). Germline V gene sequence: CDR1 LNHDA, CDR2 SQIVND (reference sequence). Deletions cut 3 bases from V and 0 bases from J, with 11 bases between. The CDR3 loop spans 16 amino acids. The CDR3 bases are TGTGCCAGTAGTATCTCCGGGACGCCGAACACCGGGGAGCTGTTTTTT. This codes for CASSISGTPNTGELFF. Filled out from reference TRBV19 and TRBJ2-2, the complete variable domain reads DGGITQSPKYLFRKEGQNVTLSCEQNLNHDAMYWYRQDPGQGLRLIYYSQIVNDFQKGDIAEGYSVSREKKESFPLTVTSAQKNPTAFYLCASSISGTPNTGELFFGEGSRLTVL.

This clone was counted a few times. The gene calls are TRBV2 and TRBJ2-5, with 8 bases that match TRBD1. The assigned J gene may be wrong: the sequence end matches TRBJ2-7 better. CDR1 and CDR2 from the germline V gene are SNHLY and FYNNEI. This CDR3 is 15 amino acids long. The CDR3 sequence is CASSWIRDRLNEQYF. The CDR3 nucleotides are TGTGCCAGCAGTTGGATCCGGGACAGGCTCAACGAGCAGTACTTC.

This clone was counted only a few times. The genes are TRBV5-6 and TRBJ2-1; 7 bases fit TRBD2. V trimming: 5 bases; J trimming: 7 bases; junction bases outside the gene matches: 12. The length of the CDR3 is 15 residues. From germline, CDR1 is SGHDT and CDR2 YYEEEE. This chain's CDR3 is CASRLTSARGNEQFF. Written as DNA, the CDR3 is TGTGCCAGCAGATTAACTAGCGCACGAGGGAATGAGCAGTTCTTC.

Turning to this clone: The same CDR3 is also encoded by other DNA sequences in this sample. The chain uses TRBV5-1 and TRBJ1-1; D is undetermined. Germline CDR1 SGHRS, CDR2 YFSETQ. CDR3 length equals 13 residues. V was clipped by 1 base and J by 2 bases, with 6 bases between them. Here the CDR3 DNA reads TGCGCCAGCAGCTTGACGGGAAACACTGAAGCTTTCTTT. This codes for CASSLTGNTEAFF.

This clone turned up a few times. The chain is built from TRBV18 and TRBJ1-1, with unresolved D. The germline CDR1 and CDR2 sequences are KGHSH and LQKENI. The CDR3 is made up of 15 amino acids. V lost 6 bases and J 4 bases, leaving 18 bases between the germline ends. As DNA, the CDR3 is TGTGCCAGCTCGCCGCCCGCAGGTCTTTCCACTGAAGCTTTCTTT. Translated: CASSPPAGLSTEAFF.

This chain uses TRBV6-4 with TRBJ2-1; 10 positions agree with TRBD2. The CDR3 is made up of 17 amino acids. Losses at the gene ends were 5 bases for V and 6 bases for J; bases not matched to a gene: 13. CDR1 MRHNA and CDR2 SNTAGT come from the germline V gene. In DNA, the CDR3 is TGTGCCAGCAGTAGGACTAGCGGAGAGGCGGGGGGCAATGAGCAGTTCTTC. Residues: CASSRTSGEAGGNEQFF.